Sequencing of this TCR beta chain was carried out in a study of T cells after posttransplantation cyclophosphamide. TCRdb's copy holds only in-frame clones and misses some; the assay was immunoSEQ multiplex PCR. The table shows roughly 30,000 clones, with around 90% occurring only once. Regarding this clone: The antigen is unknown.

Points from the study as a whole: Recipient CMV seropositivity and CMV reactivation strongly tracked TRB clonality.

The CDR3 has 15 residues. Between the trimmed V and J ends, which lost 4 bases and 4 bases, there was a span of 14 bases. CDR1 MNHNS and CDR2 SASEGT come from the germline V gene. The material sequenced was PBMCs. This sequence joins TRBV6-1 and TRBJ1-3, with D hard to call. The sequence was obtained from a woman between 40 and 50 years old with a blood cancer, CMV-positive, and with a related stem cell donor. In nucleotides, the CDR3 is TGTGCCAGCAGTGGGGCAATGACGGCGGGAAACACCATATATTTT. Protein: CASSGAMTAGNTIYF.